This T cell receptor beta chain came from a study of OX40 agonist ivuxolimab in advanced cancers. Study as a whole: Three partial responders included one hepatocellular carcinoma patient and two cutaneous melanoma patients.

TCRdb's table, derived via immunoSEQ multiplex PCR, lists solely in-frame clones and lacks some. The sample lists about 120,000 clones; around 93% were seen once. Worth noting for this clone: Its antigen remains unidentified.

Patients were ineligible given autoimmune disease history or systemic immunosuppression. V was shortened by 3 bases and J by 4 bases, with 21 bases between the two germline ends. Germline lookup yields CDR1 SGHDT and CDR2 YYEEEE. The CDR3 sequence is 17 residues long. Broader study findings: Antigen specificity was not determined for the expanded peripheral T cells.

The clonotype originates from an adult with an advanced solid tumor such as melanoma, head and neck, liver or kidney cancer. The chain joins TRBV5-6 to TRBJ2-3, with D possibly matching TRBD2 (5 bases). The source was CD4+ or CD8+ T cells sorted from blood, collected in a trial of the OX40 agonist ivuxolimab. The CDR3 sequence: CASSSLVSGLGSDTQYF. The CDR3 DNA follows: TGTGCCAGCAGCTCTCTAGTTTCCGGACTGGGTTCAGATACGCAGTATTTT.